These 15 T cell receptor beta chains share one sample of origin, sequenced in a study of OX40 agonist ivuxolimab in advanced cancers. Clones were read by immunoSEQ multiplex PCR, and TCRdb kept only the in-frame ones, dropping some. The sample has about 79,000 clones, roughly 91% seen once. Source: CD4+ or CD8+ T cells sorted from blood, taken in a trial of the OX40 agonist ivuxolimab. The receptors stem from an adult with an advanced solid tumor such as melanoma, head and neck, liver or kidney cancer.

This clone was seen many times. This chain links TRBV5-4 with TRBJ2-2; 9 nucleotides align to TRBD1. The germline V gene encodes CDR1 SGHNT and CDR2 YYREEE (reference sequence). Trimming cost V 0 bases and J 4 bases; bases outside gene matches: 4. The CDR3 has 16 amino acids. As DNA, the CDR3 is TGTGCCAGCAGCTTGGGTTCGACAGGGGGCACCGGGGAGCTGTTTTTT. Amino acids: CASSLGSTGGTGELFF. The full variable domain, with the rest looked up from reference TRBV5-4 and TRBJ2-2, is ETGVTQSPTHLIKTRGQQVTLRCSSQSGHNTVSWYQQALGQGPQFIFQYYREEENGRGNFPPRFSGLQFPNYSSELNVNALELDDSALYLCASSLGSTGGTGELFFGEGSRLTVL.

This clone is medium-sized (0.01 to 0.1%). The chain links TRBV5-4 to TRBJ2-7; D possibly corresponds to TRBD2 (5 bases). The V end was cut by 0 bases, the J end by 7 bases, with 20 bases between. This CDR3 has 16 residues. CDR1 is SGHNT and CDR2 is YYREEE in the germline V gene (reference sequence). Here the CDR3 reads CASSLGIDYYRGEQYF. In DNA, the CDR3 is TGTGCCAGCAGCTTGGGAATAGACTACTACCGCGGAGAGCAGTACTTC.

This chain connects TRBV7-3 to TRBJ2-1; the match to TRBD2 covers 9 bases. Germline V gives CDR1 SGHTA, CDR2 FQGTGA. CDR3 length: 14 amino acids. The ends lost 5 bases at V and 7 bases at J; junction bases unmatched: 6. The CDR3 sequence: CASSLSGRGNEQFF. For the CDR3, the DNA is TGTGCCAGCAGCCTTAGCGGGAGAGGTAATGAGCAGTTCTTC.

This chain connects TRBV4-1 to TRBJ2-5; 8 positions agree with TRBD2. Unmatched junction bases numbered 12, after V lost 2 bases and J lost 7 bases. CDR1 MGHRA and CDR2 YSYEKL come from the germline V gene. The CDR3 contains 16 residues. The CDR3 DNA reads TGCGCCAGCAGCCAATCAAGCGGGGGACTAGGAACGACCCAGTACTTC. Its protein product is CASSQSSGGLGTTQYF.

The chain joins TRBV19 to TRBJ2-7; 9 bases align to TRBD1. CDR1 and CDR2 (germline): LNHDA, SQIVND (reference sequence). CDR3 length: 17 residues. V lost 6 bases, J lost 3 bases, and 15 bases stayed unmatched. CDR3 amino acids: CASSSGQGTRGIYEQYF. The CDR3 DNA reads TGTGCCAGTAGCTCGGGACAGGGAACGCGCGGTATCTACGAGCAGTACTTC.

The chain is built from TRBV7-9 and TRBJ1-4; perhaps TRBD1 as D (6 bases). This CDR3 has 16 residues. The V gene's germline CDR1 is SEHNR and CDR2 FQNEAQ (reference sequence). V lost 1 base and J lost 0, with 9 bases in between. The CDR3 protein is CASSLVGAATNEKLFF. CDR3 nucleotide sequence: TGTGCCAGCAGCTTAGTGGGGGCAGCAACTAATGAAAAACTGTTTTTT.

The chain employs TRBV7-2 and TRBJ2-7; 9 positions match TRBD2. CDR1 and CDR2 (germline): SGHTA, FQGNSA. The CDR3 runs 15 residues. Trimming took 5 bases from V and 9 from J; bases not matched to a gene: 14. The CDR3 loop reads CASSTQGLAGSGQYF. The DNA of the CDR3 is TGTGCCAGCAGCACCCAAGGGCTAGCGGGATCCGGGCAGTACTTC.

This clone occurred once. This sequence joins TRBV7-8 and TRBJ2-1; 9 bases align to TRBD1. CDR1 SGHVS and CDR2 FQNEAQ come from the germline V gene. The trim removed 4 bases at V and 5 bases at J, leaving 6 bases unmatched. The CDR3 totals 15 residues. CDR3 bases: TGTGCCAGCAGCTACTACAGGGGGCGAGACAATGAGCAGTTCTTC. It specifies CASSYYRGRDNEQFF.

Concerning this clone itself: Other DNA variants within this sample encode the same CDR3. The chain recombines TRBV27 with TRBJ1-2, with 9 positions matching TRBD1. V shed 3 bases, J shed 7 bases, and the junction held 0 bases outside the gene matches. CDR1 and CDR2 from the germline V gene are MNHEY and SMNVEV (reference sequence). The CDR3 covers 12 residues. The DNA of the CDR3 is TGTGCCAGCAGTTTGGGACAGGGTGGCTACACCTTC. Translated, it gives CASSLGQGGYTF.

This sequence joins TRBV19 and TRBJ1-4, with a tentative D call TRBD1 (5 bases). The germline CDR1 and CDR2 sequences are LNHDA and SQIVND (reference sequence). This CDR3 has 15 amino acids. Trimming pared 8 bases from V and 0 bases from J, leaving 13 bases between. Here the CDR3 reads CASRDGAATNEKLFF. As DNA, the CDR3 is TGTGCCAGTCGGGACGGGGCGGCAACTAATGAAAAACTGTTTTTT.

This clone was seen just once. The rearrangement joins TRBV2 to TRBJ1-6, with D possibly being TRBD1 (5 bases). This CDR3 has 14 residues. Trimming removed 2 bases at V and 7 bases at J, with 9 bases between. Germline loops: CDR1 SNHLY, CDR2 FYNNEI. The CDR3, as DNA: TGTGCCAGCAGTGAATACCAGGGAAATTCACCCCTCCACTTT. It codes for CASSEYQGNSPLHF.

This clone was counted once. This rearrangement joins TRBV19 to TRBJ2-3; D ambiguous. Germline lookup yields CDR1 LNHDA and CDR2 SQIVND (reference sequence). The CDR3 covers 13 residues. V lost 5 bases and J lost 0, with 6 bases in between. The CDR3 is CASSAHSTDTQYF. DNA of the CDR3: TGTGCCAGTAGTGCTCACAGCACAGATACGCAGTATTTT.

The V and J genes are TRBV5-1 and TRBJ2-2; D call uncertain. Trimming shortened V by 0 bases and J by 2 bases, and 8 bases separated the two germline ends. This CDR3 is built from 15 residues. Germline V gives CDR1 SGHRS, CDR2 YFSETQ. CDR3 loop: CASSLDGVNTGELFF. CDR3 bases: TGCGCCAGCAGCTTGGATGGGGTAAACACCGGGGAGCTGTTTTTT.

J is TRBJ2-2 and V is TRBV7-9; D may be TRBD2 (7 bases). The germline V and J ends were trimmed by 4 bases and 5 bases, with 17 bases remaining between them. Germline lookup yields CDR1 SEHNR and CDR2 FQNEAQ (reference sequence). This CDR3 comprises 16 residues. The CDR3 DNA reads TGTGCCAGCAGCTCGACGGGGGGCGCAAGGACCGGGGAGCTGTTTTTT. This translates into CASSSTGGARTGELFF.

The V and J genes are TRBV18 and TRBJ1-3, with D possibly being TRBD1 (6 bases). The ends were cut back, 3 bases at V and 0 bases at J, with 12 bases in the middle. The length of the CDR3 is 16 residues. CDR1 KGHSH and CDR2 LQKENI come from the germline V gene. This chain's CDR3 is CASSPRQATSGNTIYF. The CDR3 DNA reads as TGTGCCAGCTCACCCAGACAGGCTACCTCTGGAAACACCATATATTTT.